This TCR beta chain was observed in a study of early T cells in non-severe SARS-CoV-2 infection. TCRdb processed the 5' RACE reads anew with MiXCR; each CDR3 protein has one entry. The sample holds about 69,000 distinct CDR3 sequences, about 9% seen once. The germline CDR1 and CDR2 sequences are MNHEY and SVGAGI. This CDR3 has 13 residues. The V segment lost 7 bases and the J segment 3 bases; nucleotides outside the gene matches: 4. This clonotype has more than one count but fewer than ten. V gene TRBV6-5 combines with J gene TRBJ2-5, with TRBD2 identical over 8 bases. The clonotype originates from an adult who was a healthcare worker with PCR-confirmed SARS-CoV-2 infection or an uninfected control (not recorded which). Sample: whole blood. CDR3 nucleotides: TGTGCCAGCAAAAAACTAGCGGAAGAGACCCAGTACTTC. This codes for CASKKLAEETQYF.